A few counts support the clone carrying this TCR beta chain. The antigen is undetermined. The template was RNA from unsorted bulk tissue. The data are from a study of tumor and adjacent non-tumor tissue in lung cancer. Findings and caveats of the study: Tumor TCR diversity, when higher, was linked to shorter survival.

The library came from three nested PCR rounds adapted from ARM-PCR protocols. MiXCR was run by TCRdb on the multiplex PCR reads, yielding one entry per CDR3 protein. The sample has about 110,000 distinct CDR3 sequences, about 80% seen once. Germline CDR1 is SGHKS and CDR2 is YYEKEE (reference sequence). The junction had 16 bases not matched to a gene; V was cut back by 5 bases and J by 5 bases. The CDR3 runs to 18 residues. The clonotype originates from a man aged 70 or older with non-small cell lung cancer. The chain uses TRBV5-5 and TRBJ1-1, with 12 bases matching TRBD1. The sequencing sample was made of lung tumor tissue. The CDR3 DNA is TGTGCCAGCAGTTACAAACCGGGACAGGGGGCAGGTATTACTGAAGCTTTCTTT. Residues: CASSYKPGQGAGITEAFF.